This T cell receptor beta chain was found in a study of cytomegalovirus exposure and HLA in healthy donors. Study observations and caveats: According to an earlier analysis, most TCR beta V segments yielded productive rearrangements about 90% or about 30% of the time. One variant, a missense change in DCLRE1C, was linked in a later analysis to TCR beta V- and J-gene trimming.

PCR employed 60 Vbeta and 13 Jbeta primers. The table came from immunoSEQ multiplex PCR; TCRdb's copy has only in-frame clones and leaves some out. The sample consists of 75,000 to 100,000 clones, 55% to 75% of them appearing once. On this clone: Antigen unknown.

The sequence derives from a man in his sixties in good health and CMV-seronegative. Sequences were obtained from PBMCs.

DNA for the CDR3: TGTGCCAGCAGCTCGACAGGGGCAGGGGGTGGCTACACCTTC. It encodes CASSSTGAGGGYTF. The chain has TRBV7-3 and TRBJ1-2; 8 bases agree with TRBD1. Germline V CDR1 and CDR2: SGHTA, FQGTGA. The length of the CDR3 is 14 residues. V shed 4 bases and J 7 bases; nucleotides not matched to a gene: 8.